The T cell receptor beta chain described here comes from a study of T cell responses to AZD1222 COVID-19 vaccine. Looked up from germline, CDR1 is SEHNR and CDR2 is FQNEAQ (reference sequence). V lost 0 bases, J lost 1 base, and 7 bases lay in between. The CDR3 runs to 15 residues. The data were produced by immunoSEQ multiplex PCR, yet TCRdb's version contains in-frame clones alone and is incomplete. The sample includes about 49,000 clones, more than 60% seen only once; the top ten take roughly 7.2%. V usage is TRBV7-9 and J usage is TRBJ2-1; D gene ambiguous. The sample here was peripheral blood, taken on day 0 of AZD1222 vaccination. This TCR derives from an adult in good health. CDR3 coding DNA: TGTGCCAGCAGCTTAGCGGCGATATCCTACAATGAGCAGTTCTTC. This sequence encodes CASSLAAISYNEQFF.